Described below is a single T cell receptor (beta chain) sequence and its context. The V end was cut by 1 base, the J end by 0 bases, with 12 bases between. This CDR3 region has 16 residues. Germline CDR1 and CDR2: SGHTA and FQGNSA. The sample originates from a study of blood T cell repertoires in COVID-19. Overall study: Samples came from the United States, Italy and Spain, spanning acute and convalescent COVID-19. T cells, B-cell-depleted T cells, or PBMCs provided the cDNA or gDNA that served as material.

In the study's own analysis: For nucleated cells, counts were estimated from reference gene primer amplification. TCRdb's copy holds only in-frame clones and misses some; the assay was immunoSEQ multiplex PCR. That table furnishes V, J and clone size, whereas the DNA furnished D and trimming. The table includes about 150,000 clones, 86% detected once. The chain combines TRBV7-2 with TRBJ1-2; D call uncertain. The sequencing sample was made of peripheral blood. This TCR derives from a man aged 50-59 years with active or convalescent COVID-19. Written as DNA, the CDR3 is TGTGCCAGCAGCTTAGTGTTCAGCGTGGCTAACTATGGCTACACCTTC. It is translated as CASSLVFSVANYGYTF.